Following are 30 T cell receptor beta chains from one sample sequenced in a study of T cell responses to AZD1222 COVID-19 vaccine. Profiled with immunoSEQ multiplex PCR; TCRdb holds only in-frame clones, not every one. The sample shows 120,000 or so clones, approximately 88% of them seen only once. Specimen: peripheral blood, collected on day 0 of AZD1222 vaccination. These receptors all come from an adult in good health.

This sequence joins TRBV28 and TRBJ1-1; 7 positions match TRBD1. Losses at the gene ends were 6 bases for V and 10 bases for J; bases not matched to a gene: 11. Germline assignment: CDR1 MDHEN and CDR2 SYDVKM. The CDR3 runs 13 residues. CDR3 bases: TGTGCCAGCAGCCCGACAGGGCACCGTCGAGCTTTCTTT. Amino acids: CASSPTGHRRAFF.

The CDR3 spells CASSPQGADGSPLHF. DNA for the CDR3: TGTGCCAGCTCACCTCAGGGGGCAGATGGATCACCCCTCCACTTT. The J gene is TRBJ1-6, the V gene TRBV18, with 8 bases identical to TRBD1. The CDR3 has 15 residues. In germline, CDR1 is KGHSH, CDR2 LQKENI. V lost 3 bases and J lost 10; bases outside the gene matches: 8. The whole variable domain, filled in from reference TRBV18 and TRBJ1-6, reads NAGVMQNPRHLVRRRGQEARLRCSPMKGHSHVYWYRQLPEEGLKFMVYLQKENIIDESGMPKERFSAEFPKEGPSILRIQQVVRGDSAAYFCASSPQGADGSPLHFGNGTRLTVT.

The chain is built from TRBV28 and TRBJ1-6; TRBD1 might be the D (5 bases). The CDR3 loop spans 16 amino acids. V was clipped by 3 bases and J by 6 bases, with 15 bases between them. Germline-derived CDR1 and CDR2 are MDHEN and SYDVKM. CDR3 bases: TGTGCCAGCAGTTTGGGTGGGGCGGGAACTAATTCACCCCTCCACTTT. The encoded protein is CASSLGGAGTNSPLHF.

The V and J genes are TRBV6-5 and TRBJ2-3, with D perhaps given as TRBD1 or TRBD2 (6 bases each). CDR1 MNHEY and CDR2 SVGAGI come from the germline V gene. This CDR3 is built from 14 residues. V was shortened by 6 bases and J by 1 base, with 11 bases between the two germline ends. CDR3: CASRAGQRTDTQYF. The CDR3 DNA reads TGTGCCAGCAGGGCGGGACAACGCACAGATACGCAGTATTTT.

V is TRBV4-3 and J is TRBJ2-7, with D perhaps matching TRBD2 (6 bases). Germline V gene sequence: CDR1 LGHNA, CDR2 YSLEER. The CDR3 sequence is 13 residues long. V gave up 2 bases and J gave up 6 bases, with 11 bases separating them. The CDR3 sequence: CASSQLGLREQYF. The CDR3 nucleotides read TGCGCCAGCAGCCAACTGGGACTCCGCGAGCAGTACTTC.

This chain uses TRBV28 with TRBJ1-2; TRBD1 is a possible D gene (6 bases). The CDR3 spans 13 residues. V lost 2 bases and J lost 4, with 8 bases in between. Germline assignment: CDR1 MDHEN and CDR2 SYDVKM. The CDR3 spells CASSLRGGYGYTF. The CDR3, as DNA: TGTGCCAGCAGTTTAAGAGGGGGCTATGGCTACACCTTC.

This clone appeared once. The chain recombines TRBV5-4 with TRBJ1-2; 7 bases agree with TRBD1. The CDR3 totals 13 residues. Per the germline V gene, CDR1 is SGHNT and CDR2 is YYREEE (reference sequence). Trimming cost V 10 bases and J 2 bases; bases outside gene matches: 8. The CDR3 spells CAGVQTGNYGYTF. The CDR3 nucleotides read TGTGCCGGGGTTCAGACAGGGAACTATGGCTACACCTTC.

This clone was recorded once. J is TRBJ2-7 and V is TRBV3-1 (or the pseudogene TRBV3-2), with 10 bases fitting TRBD2. V lost 1 base, J lost 3 bases, and 0 bases stayed unmatched. This CDR3 is 14 amino acids long. Germline CDR1 and CDR2: LGHDT and YNNKEL (reference sequence). The CDR3 nucleotides are TGTGCCAGCAGCCAAGGGACTAGCGGCTACGAGCAGTACTTC. Amino acids: CASSQGTSGYEQYF.

This clone was counted once. The gene calls are TRBV9 and TRBJ2-7, with TRBD1 identical over 9 bases. This CDR3 comprises 15 residues. Trimming took 3 bases from V and 6 from J; bases not matched to a gene: 10. Germline V gene sequence: CDR1 SGDLS, CDR2 YYNGEE. The CDR3 nucleotides are TGTGCCAGCAGCGCCGAAGAACAGGGGGCGGCCGAGCAGTACTTC. This translates into CASSAEEQGAAEQYF.

J is TRBJ1-2 and V is TRBV19, with 9 nucleotides matching TRBD1. J was trimmed by 8 bases and V by 7 bases; bases with no gene match: 11. The CDR3 is 14 amino acids. Germline CDR1 is LNHDA and CDR2 is SQIVND (reference sequence). DNA of the CDR3: TGTGCCAGTACCGATCCGGGACAGGGAAAGGGCTACACCTTC. Its protein product is CASTDPGQGKGYTF.

The V gene is TRBV5-6, the J gene TRBJ1-2, with 7 bases that match TRBD1. Germline trimming cut 0 bases from V and 4 bases from J; bases unmatched to any gene: 6. This CDR3 spans 15 amino acids. Germline V gene lookup returns CDR1 SGHDT and CDR2 YYEEEE. CDR3 sequence: CASSLAPKGAYGYTF. The CDR3 region has the DNA TGTGCCAGCAGCTTGGCCCCTAAGGGGGCCTATGGCTACACCTTC.

This chain links TRBV21-1 with TRBJ2-5. TRBV21-1 is designated a pseudogene. The CDR3 is 17 residues long. The CDR3: CASSKARFEGRGETQYF. The CDR3 DNA sequence: TGTGCCAGCAGCAAAGCGCGATTTGAGGGGAGAGGGGAGACCCAGTACTTC.

The chain recombines TRBV5-1 with TRBJ1-6, with D unclear. Germline values: CDR1 SGHRS, CDR2 YFSETQ. Trimming took off 0 bases at V and 7 bases at J, with 11 bases between the two ends. The CDR3 loop spans 15 amino acids. The CDR3 sequence is CASSLAAGPNSPLHF. The CDR3 bases are TGCGCCAGCAGCTTGGCCGCAGGACCCAATTCACCCCTCCACTTT.

The chain combines TRBV9 with TRBJ1-1; weak D call: TRBD1 (6 bases). This CDR3 is 14 amino acids long. Germline CDR1 reads SGDLS; CDR2 reads YYNGEE. Trimming took 4 bases from V and 0 from J, leaving 10 bases between them. The CDR3 protein is CASSPPGVNTEAFF. DNA for the CDR3: TGTGCCAGCAGCCCCCCAGGGGTGAACACTGAAGCTTTCTTT.

The J gene is TRBJ2-2, the V gene TRBV6-2 or TRBV6-3; tentative D call: TRBD1 (6 bases). Between the trimmed V and J ends, which lost 4 bases and 4 bases, there was a span of 13 bases. Germline loops: CDR1 MNHEY, CDR2 SVGEGT. The CDR3 totals 15 residues. The DNA for the CDR3 is TGTGCCAGCAGTTTGTGGGGGCCGTCCACCGGGGAGCTGTTTTTT. Protein product: CASSLWGPSTGELFF.

The chain has TRBV5-1 and TRBJ2-3, with TRBD2 identical over 8 bases. The V gene's germline CDR1 is SGHRS and CDR2 YFSETQ. The CDR3 runs to 14 residues. J lost 4 bases, V lost 4 bases, and 5 bases had no gene match. CDR3 sequence: CASSQGLASDTQYF. CDR3 nucleotide sequence: TGCGCCAGCAGCCAAGGACTAGCCTCAGATACGCAGTATTTT.

This rearrangement joins TRBV7-8 to TRBJ2-1; TRBD1 is a possible D gene (7 bases). There are 14 residues in the CDR3. Germline V CDR1 and CDR2: SGHVS, FQNEAQ. Trimming took 3 bases from V and 4 from J, leaving 10 bases between them. CDR3 sequence reads: CASSLPGGYNEQFF. DNA for the CDR3: TGTGCCAGCAGCTTGCCAGGGGGGTACAATGAGCAGTTCTTC.

V usage is TRBV7-9 and J usage is TRBJ1-6; D unclear. Germline CDR1 is SEHNR and CDR2 is FQNEAQ (reference sequence). This CDR3 has 15 residues. V lost 0 bases, J lost 5 bases, and 8 bases lay in between. The CDR3 DNA reads TGTGCCAGCAGCTTAGCGGATCGGAATAATTCACCCCTCCACTTT. It encodes CASSLADRNNSPLHF.

The chain has TRBV6-5 and TRBJ2-2, with 8 nucleotides matching TRBD1. Germline CDR1 MNHEY, CDR2 SVGAGI. The CDR3 has 14 amino acids. With 6 bases clipped from V and 5 bases from J, the junction kept 5 bases outside the gene matches. The CDR3 loop reads CASRLTGATGELFF. Here the CDR3 DNA reads TGTGCCAGCAGGCTGACAGGGGCAACCGGGGAGCTGTTTTTT.

V and J are TRBV3-1 (or the pseudogene TRBV3-2) and TRBJ1-2; no firm D call. V was clipped by 4 bases and J by 8 bases, with 11 bases between them. CDR1 and CDR2 (germline): LGHDT, YNNKEL (reference sequence). The CDR3 contains 12 residues. The CDR3 DNA is TGTGCCAGCAGCCCTCGCCCTGGGGGCTACACCTTC. Translation gives CASSPRPGGYTF.

This chain uses TRBV3-1 (or the pseudogene TRBV3-2) with TRBJ2-2, with 8 bases identical to TRBD2. CDR1 and CDR2 (germline): LGHDT, YNNKEL (reference sequence). The CDR3 spans 16 residues. V was clipped by 7 bases and J by 1 base; unmatched bases: 8. The CDR3 protein is CASKGGLGMNTGELFF. In DNA, the CDR3 is TGTGCCAGCAAGGGGGGACTAGGAATGAACACCGGGGAGCTGTTTTTT.

CDR3 sequence reads: CASSTGQGGTEQFF. CDR3 nucleotide sequence: TGTGCCAGCAGCACGGGACAGGGGGGGACGGAGCAGTTCTTC. This chain uses TRBV11-1 with TRBJ2-1; TRBD1 agrees at 11 bases. This CDR3 has 14 amino acids. The J segment lost 10 bases and the V segment lost 5 bases, leaving 7 bases of the junction unmatched. Germline V lookup: CDR1 SGHAT, CDR2 FQDESV (reference sequence).

J is TRBJ2-2 and V is TRBV10-3; D remains ambiguous. The germline CDR1 and CDR2 sequences are ENHRY and SYGVKD. Trimming removed 0 bases at V and 1 base at J, with 6 bases between. The CDR3 runs 15 residues. CDR3 region: CAISESAGNTGELFF. In DNA form, the CDR3 reads TGTGCCATCAGTGAGTCGGCAGGGAACACCGGGGAGCTGTTTTTT.

The CDR3 bases are TGTGCCAGCAGTTTCGCCAGGACAGGGGCTGAAGCTTTCTTT. As protein: CASSFARTGAEAFF. V is TRBV27 and J is TRBJ1-1, with TRBD1 matching 9 bases. This CDR3 comprises 14 residues. V trimming: 3 bases; J trimming: 6 bases; junction bases outside the gene matches: 5. Looked up from germline, CDR1 is MNHEY and CDR2 is SMNVEV (reference sequence).

This chain uses TRBV6-1 with TRBJ1-2; 8 bases fit TRBD1. J lost 4 bases, V lost 3 bases, and 7 bases had no gene match. Germline V gives CDR1 MNHNS, CDR2 SASEGT. The CDR3 is 15 amino acids. The DNA of the CDR3 is TGTGCCAGCAGTGAGTTCGGGACAGGCACCTATGGCTACACCTTC. It is translated as CASSEFGTGTYGYTF.

The rearrangement links TRBV3-1 (or the pseudogene TRBV3-2) to TRBJ2-5; 8 bases map to TRBD2. The germline CDR1 and CDR2 sequences are LGHDT and YNNKEL (reference sequence). The ends lost 1 base at V and 4 bases at J; junction bases unmatched: 5. This CDR3 is built from 15 residues. CDR3 region: CASSQAVGTRETQYF. In DNA, the CDR3 is TGTGCCAGCAGCCAAGCGGTCGGGACTAGAGAGACCCAGTACTTC.

This chain connects TRBV4-3 to TRBJ1-4, with 7 bases aligning to TRBD1. The CDR3 is made up of 15 amino acids. The germline gives CDR1 LGHNA, CDR2 YSLEER. V gave up 4 bases and J gave up 6 bases; unmatched junction bases: 8. The CDR3, as DNA: TGCGCCAGCAGCCGAGGGACAGTAACAGATGAAAAACTGTTTTTT. Translated, it gives CASSRGTVTDEKLFF.

V usage is TRBV6-1 and J usage is TRBJ1-5, with D tentatively TRBD1 (5 bases). The ends were cut back, 3 bases at V and 1 base at J, with 10 bases in the middle. Looked up from germline, CDR1 is MNHNS and CDR2 is SASEGT. This CDR3 has 15 amino acids. CDR3 amino acids: CASSDRGLSNQPQHF. The CDR3 coding sequence is TGTGCCAGCAGTGACCGGGGCCTAAGCAATCAGCCCCAGCATTTT.

The rearrangement uses TRBV12-3 or TRBV12-4 and TRBJ2-7; 10 bases fit TRBD1. There are 12 residues in the CDR3. V was clipped by 5 bases and J by 13 bases; unmatched bases: 8. The CDR3 sequence: CASSRAGDRGYF. DNA for the CDR3: TGTGCCAGCAGTAGAGCAGGGGACAGGGGATACTTC.

This clone has only one observation. The CDR3 DNA reads as TGTGCCAGCAGTTTACAGGGAAGGGACACCATATATTTT. It yields the protein CASSLQGRDTIYF. The chain has TRBV28 and TRBJ1-3; D may be TRBD1 (5 bases). There are 13 residues in the CDR3. The ends were cut back, 2 bases at V and 8 bases at J, with 10 bases in the middle. CDR1 MDHEN and CDR2 SYDVKM come from the germline V gene.